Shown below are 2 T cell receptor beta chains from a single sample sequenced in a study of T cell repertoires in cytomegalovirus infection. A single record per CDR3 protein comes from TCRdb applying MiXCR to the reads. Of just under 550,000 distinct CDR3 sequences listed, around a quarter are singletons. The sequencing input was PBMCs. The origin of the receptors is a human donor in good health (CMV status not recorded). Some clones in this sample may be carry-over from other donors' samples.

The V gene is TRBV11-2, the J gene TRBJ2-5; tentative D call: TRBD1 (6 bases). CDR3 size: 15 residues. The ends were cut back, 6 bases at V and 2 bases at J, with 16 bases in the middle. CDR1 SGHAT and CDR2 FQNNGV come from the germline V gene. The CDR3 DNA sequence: TGTGCCAGCAGACGCCTTGCACAGGGTCAAGAGACCCAGTACTTC. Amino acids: CASRRLAQGQETQYF. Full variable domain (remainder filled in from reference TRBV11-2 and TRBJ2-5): EAGVAQSPRYKIIEKRQSVAFWCNPISGHATLYWYQQILGQGPKLLIQFQNNGVVDDSQLPKDRFSAERLKGVDSTLKIQPAKLEDSAVYLCASRRLAQGQETQYFGPGTRLLVL.

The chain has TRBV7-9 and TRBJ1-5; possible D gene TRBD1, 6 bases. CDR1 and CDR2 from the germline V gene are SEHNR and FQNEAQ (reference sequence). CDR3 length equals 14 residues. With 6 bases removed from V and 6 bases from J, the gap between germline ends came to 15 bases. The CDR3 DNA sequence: TGTGCCAGCAGTACAGAGGGGGGAGGTCAGCCCCAGCATTTT. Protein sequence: CASSTEGGGQPQHF.